The 14 T cell receptor beta chains reported below all come from one sample, sequenced in a study of T cells in Graves' hyperthyroidism and ophthalmopathy. Amplification of TCR beta CDR3 regions used RNA as the template. The TCR CDR3 first-round RT-PCR relied on the HTBI primer set. One entry per CDR3 protein results from TCRdb running MiXCR on the multiplex PCR reads. The profile shows about 290,000 distinct CDR3 sequences, roughly 15% of them singletons. The sequenced sample consisted of blood. The origin of the receptors is a woman between 40 and 55 years old with Graves' hyperthyroidism.

This sequence joins TRBV2 and TRBJ1-2; 9 nucleotides match TRBD1. Per the germline V gene, CDR1 is SNHLY and CDR2 is FYNNEI. CDR3 length: 15 residues. V lost 4 bases, J lost 3 bases, and 6 bases stayed unmatched. The CDR3 bases are TGTGCCAGCAGTGGAGAGACAGGGGGAGACTATGGCTACACCTTC. Translated, it gives CASSGETGGDYGYTF.

This clonotype came up many times. The chain employs TRBV7-9 and TRBJ2-1, with a tentative D call TRBD2 (6 bases). V was clipped by 1 base and J by 8 bases, with 15 bases between them. This CDR3 spans 15 amino acids. Germline V gene sequence: CDR1 SEHNR, CDR2 FQNEAQ (reference sequence). This CDR3 is CASSLVLLAIDEQFF. As DNA, the CDR3 is TGTGCCAGCAGCTTAGTGCTTCTAGCGATCGATGAGCAGTTCTTC.

The table lists this clonotype with a few counts. The genes are TRBV20-1 and TRBJ1-6; 9 bases match TRBD1. Per germline, CDR1 DFQATT and CDR2 SNEGSKA (reference sequence). V was pared by 5 bases and J by 7 bases, with 6 bases of the junction left unmatched. This CDR3 contains 14 residues. CDR3: CSARGDRGNSPLHF. CDR3 bases: TGCAGTGCTCGTGGCGACAGGGGGAATTCACCCCTCCACTTT.

This clonotype occurred many times. V usage is TRBV20-1 and J usage is TRBJ1-5; TRBD1 is a possible D gene (5 bases). V lost 0 bases to trimming and J lost 3 bases, with 15 bases between them. Germline assignment: CDR1 DFQATT and CDR2 SNEGSKA (reference sequence). This CDR3 has 16 residues. The CDR3 bases are TGCAGTGCTAGAGATCGTTTGACAGTCAACAATCAGCCCCAGCATTTT. Encoded protein: CSARDRLTVNNQPQHF.

This clonotype was detected a few times. The chain links TRBV24-1 to TRBJ1-3; D call uncertain. Germline V CDR1 and CDR2: KGHDR, SFDVKD. The CDR3 extends over 13 amino acids. V dropped 4 bases and J dropped 4 bases, with 7 bases sitting between them. This CDR3 is CATSDPQGNTIYF. CDR3 in DNA: TGTGCCACCAGTGACCCACAAGGAAACACCATATATTTT.

The rearrangement joins TRBV19 to TRBJ2-1, with TRBD1 matching over 8 bases. V trimming: 3 bases; J trimming: 2 bases; junction bases outside the gene matches: 6. The CDR3 runs to 16 residues. Germline values: CDR1 LNHDA, CDR2 SQIVND (reference sequence). The CDR3 DNA reads as TGTGCCAGTAGTATGGGGACAGGTAAAGCCTACAATGAGCAGTTCTTC. The encoded protein is CASSMGTGKAYNEQFF.

This clonotype was recorded at least ten times. V and J are TRBV10-2 and TRBJ1-2; D gene uncertain. Germline V gene lookup returns CDR1 WSHSY and CDR2 SAAADI. V gave up 6 bases and J gave up 2 bases, with 7 bases separating them. This CDR3 spans 12 amino acids. Written as DNA, the CDR3 is TGCGCCAGCAGGCTCACCAACTATGGCTACACCTTC. Translated: CASRLTNYGYTF.

In its sample, this clonotype was seen many times. V and J are TRBV3-1 and TRBJ1-4; D is undetermined. The CDR3 spans 11 residues. Trimming left V 3 bases short and J 8 bases short, with 4 bases between. Germline-derived CDR1 and CDR2 are LGHDT and YNNKEL (reference sequence). The CDR3 protein is CASSHGEKLFF. The CDR3 DNA reads TGTGCCAGCAGCCACGGAGAAAAACTGTTTTTT.

This clonotype was seen at least ten times. The chain links TRBV6-1 to TRBJ2-3; maybe TRBD1 (6 bases). V shed 8 bases and J shed 2 bases, with 14 bases lying between them. The CDR3 sequence is 14 residues long. Germline CDR1 is MNHNS and CDR2 is SASEGT. The CDR3 sequence: CASRRGGITDTQYF. For the CDR3, the DNA is TGTGCCAGCCGTCGTGGGGGCATCACAGATACGCAGTATTTT.

This clonotype was counted ten times or more. This chain joins TRBV6-1 and TRBJ2-2; D gene ambiguous. Trimming took off 10 bases at V and 4 bases at J, with 4 bases between the two ends. CDR3 length: 10 residues. The germline V gene has CDR1 MNHNS and CDR2 SASEGT. The CDR3 sequence is CAIFTGELFF. CDR3 bases: TGTGCCATCTTCACCGGGGAGCTGTTTTTT.

At least ten counts were recorded for this clonotype. The chain uses TRBV5-1 and TRBJ1-6; the D gene is possibly TRBD1 (5 bases). Germline CDR1 is SGHRS and CDR2 is YFSETQ. The V end was cut by 0 bases, the J end by 4 bases, with 11 bases between. This CDR3 spans 16 amino acids. The DNA of the CDR3 is TGCGCCAGCAGCTTGGGGCCCGACAGTTATAATTCACCCCTCCACTTT. It codes for CASSLGPDSYNSPLHF. Variable domain in full (rest from reference TRBV5-1 and TRBJ1-6): KAGVTQTPRYLIKTRGQQVTLSCSPISGHRSVSWYQQTPGQGLQFLFEYFSETQRNKGNFPGRFSGRQFSNSRSEMNVSTLELGDSALYLCASSLGPDSYNSPLHFGNGTRLTVT.

This clonotype was counted at least ten times. The chain links TRBV3-1 to TRBJ1-4; 7 bases line up with TRBD1. Trimming took 1 base from V and 7 from J; bases not matched to a gene: 6. The germline V gene encodes CDR1 LGHDT and CDR2 YNNKEL (reference sequence). CDR3 size: 15 residues. The CDR3 region is CASSQGIQGTEKLFF. The CDR3 nucleotides are TGTGCCAGCAGCCAAGGCATACAGGGGACTGAAAAACTGTTTTTT. Full variable domain (rest looked up from reference TRBV3-1 and TRBJ1-4): DTAVSQTPKYLVTQMGNDKSIKCEQNLGHDTMYWYKQDSKKFLKIMFSYNNKELIINETVPNRFSPKSPDKAHLNLHINSLELGDSAVYFCASSQGIQGTEKLFFGSGTQLSVL.

This clonotype has ten or more counts. The genes are TRBV28 and TRBJ2-1; D is possibly TRBD2 (5 bases). Germline V gene lookup returns CDR1 MDHEN and CDR2 SYDVKM. The CDR3 contains 14 residues. The ends were cut back, 7 bases at V and 0 bases at J, with 10 bases in the middle. The CDR3 here is CASTSTTSYNEQFF. In DNA form, the CDR3 reads TGTGCCAGCACTAGCACAACCTCCTACAATGAGCAGTTCTTC.

This clonotype was found many times. The rearrangement links TRBV6-5 to TRBJ2-5; D gene uncertain. Trimming took 0 bases from V and 4 from J, leaving 9 bases between them. The CDR3 length is 14 residues. The germline V gene has CDR1 MNHEY and CDR2 SVGAGI. The CDR3 sequence is CASSYSASGETQYF. In DNA form, the CDR3 reads TGTGCCAGCAGTTACTCGGCCAGTGGAGAGACCCAGTACTTC.